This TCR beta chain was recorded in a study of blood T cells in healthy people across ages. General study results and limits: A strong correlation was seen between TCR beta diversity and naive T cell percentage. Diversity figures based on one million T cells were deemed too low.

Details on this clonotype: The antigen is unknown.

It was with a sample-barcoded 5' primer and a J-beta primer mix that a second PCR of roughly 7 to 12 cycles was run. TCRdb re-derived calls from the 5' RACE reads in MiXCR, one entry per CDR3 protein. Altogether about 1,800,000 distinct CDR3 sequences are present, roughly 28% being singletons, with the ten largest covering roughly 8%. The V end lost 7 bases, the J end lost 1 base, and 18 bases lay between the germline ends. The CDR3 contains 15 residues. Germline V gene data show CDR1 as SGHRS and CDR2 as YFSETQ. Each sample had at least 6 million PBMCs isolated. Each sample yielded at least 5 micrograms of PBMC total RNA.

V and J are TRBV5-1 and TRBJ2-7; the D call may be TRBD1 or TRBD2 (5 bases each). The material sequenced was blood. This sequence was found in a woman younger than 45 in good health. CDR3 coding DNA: TGCGCCAGCGCCGAGGGGACGACGACTTCCTACGAGCAGTACTTC. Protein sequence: CASAEGTTTSYEQYF.